A single sample gave rise to the 15 T cell receptor beta chains below, sequenced in a study of control samples from healthy donors and cancer patients. Some clones are missing from TCRdb's copy, which holds only in-frame ones; the method was immunoSEQ multiplex PCR. Among approximately 97,000 clones listed, roughly 89% were seen once. Sequencing was done on a sample of blood. The receptor source for this set is a human donor in good health. The donor label of this sample is uncertain.

The chain uses TRBV7-6 and TRBJ2-5; tentatively, D is TRBD1 or TRBD2 (5 bases each). V shed 6 bases and J shed 4 bases, with 18 bases lying between them. This CDR3 region has 15 residues. Germline V gives CDR1 SGHVS, CDR2 FNYEAQ. CDR3 in amino acids: CASRAWDRDRETQYF. The CDR3 region has the DNA TGTGCCAGCAGGGCCTGGGACCGCGACAGAGAGACCCAGTACTTC.

The chain carries TRBV6-6 and TRBJ2-4; the match to TRBD1 covers 10 bases. V dropped 5 bases and J dropped 0; count of bases not matched to a gene: 4. The CDR3 has 16 amino acids. Germline V gives CDR1 MNHNY, CDR2 SVGAGI (reference sequence). CDR3 nucleotide sequence: TGTGCCAGCAGTGCCCGGGACAGGGGAGCCAAAAACATTCAGTACTTC. Translated, it gives CASSARDRGAKNIQYF.

V usage is TRBV6-6 and J usage is TRBJ1-1, with D perhaps matching TRBD1 (6 bases). V lost 5 bases, J lost 1 base, and 11 bases lay in between. The CDR3 loop spans 14 amino acids. Germline CDR1 and CDR2: MNHNY and SVGAGI (reference sequence). The CDR3 loop reads CASSQPGQNTEAFF. As DNA, the CDR3 is TGTGCCAGCAGTCAACCGGGACAGAACACTGAAGCTTTCTTT.

This clone was picked up one time. The chain uses TRBV4-3 and TRBJ1-1; tentative D call: TRBD1 (5 bases). Germline V gene sequence: CDR1 LGHNA, CDR2 YSLEER. The CDR3 extends over 13 amino acids. With 1 base removed from V and 3 bases from J, the gap between germline ends came to 6 bases. This chain's CDR3 is CASSQGQYTEAFF. DNA of the CDR3: TGCGCCAGCAGCCAAGGACAGTACACTGAAGCTTTCTTT.

This chain links TRBV4-1 with TRBJ1-2; D might be TRBD1 (5 bases). The CDR3 has 14 amino acids. The V end was cut by 0 bases, the J end by 5 bases, with 10 bases between. Germline V gives CDR1 MGHRA, CDR2 YSYEKL. The CDR3 DNA sequence: TGCGCCAGCAGCCAAGATGAGACAGCGTATGGCTACACCTTC. As protein: CASSQDETAYGYTF.

The rearrangement links TRBV25-1 to TRBJ2-1; 8 nucleotides agree with TRBD1. Germline lookup yields CDR1 MGHDK and CDR2 SYGVNS. V gave up 3 bases and J gave up 12 bases; unmatched junction bases: 4. The CDR3 runs 12 residues. The CDR3 sequence: CASSDLGQGQFF. For the CDR3, the DNA is TGTGCCAGCAGTGATCTCGGACAGGGGCAGTTCTTC.

This chain joins TRBV19 and TRBJ1-5; D might be TRBD1 (6 bases). Germline lookup yields CDR1 LNHDA and CDR2 SQIVND (reference sequence). The CDR3 loop spans 14 amino acids. The ends were cut back, 4 bases at V and 0 bases at J, with 7 bases in the middle. The CDR3 DNA reads as TGTGCCAGTAGTAAGACAGGTAGCAATCAGCCCCAGCATTTT. Its translation: CASSKTGSNQPQHF.

The chain couples TRBV15 to TRBJ2-1; 10 bases are a match to TRBD2. V trimming: 3 bases; J trimming: 6 bases; junction bases outside the gene matches: 8. The CDR3 consists of 16 residues. In germline, CDR1 is LNHNV, CDR2 YYDKDF (reference sequence). CDR3 sequence reads: CATSSVSGGAGNEQFF. In nucleotides, the CDR3 is TGTGCCACCAGCAGTGTAAGCGGGGGGGCTGGCAATGAGCAGTTCTTC.

The V and J genes are TRBV6-2 or TRBV6-3 and TRBJ1-5, with D perhaps matching TRBD1 (6 bases). The V and J ends lost 4 bases and 6 bases respectively, with 22 bases between them. Germline CDR1 reads MNHEY; CDR2 reads SVGEGT. The CDR3 runs 17 residues. CDR3 sequence: CASSFSPQWGAGQPQHF. DNA of the CDR3: TGTGCCAGCAGTTTCTCCCCTCAATGGGGGGCGGGTCAGCCCCAGCATTTT.

This chain uses TRBV5-6 with TRBJ1-5; D gene ambiguous. Trimming stripped 2 bases from V and 4 bases from J, with 10 bases between. This CDR3 spans 14 amino acids. Germline CDR1 SGHDT, CDR2 YYEEEE. CDR3: CASSLRTDNQPQHF. CDR3 bases: TGTGCCAGCAGCTTAAGGACCGATAATCAGCCCCAGCATTTT. The full variable domain, its missing parts supplied by reference TRBV5-6 and TRBJ1-5, is DAGVTQSPTHLIKTRGQQVTLRCSPKSGHDTVSWYQQALGQGPQFIFQYYEEEERQRGNFPDRFSGHQFPNYSSELNVNALLLGDSALYLCASSLRTDNQPQHFGDGTRLSIL.

The rearrangement uses TRBV7-2 and TRBJ2-2; D is uncertain. CDR1 and CDR2 (germline): SGHTA, FQGNSA. The CDR3 is made up of 16 amino acids. Trimming took off 2 bases at V and 5 bases at J, with 15 bases between the two ends. CDR3 sequence reads: CASSLQWGGWTGELFF. CDR3 DNA sequence: TGTGCCAGCAGCTTACAATGGGGTGGGTGGACCGGGGAGCTGTTTTTT.

V usage is TRBV6-5 and J usage is TRBJ1-1, with a tentative D call TRBD1 (6 bases). The V gene lost 2 bases and the J gene lost 6 bases, with 13 bases spanning the gap. The CDR3 has 14 residues. Per the germline V gene, CDR1 is MNHEY and CDR2 is SVGAGI. CDR3 nucleotide sequence: TGTGCCAGCAGTTACGTAGGGGGGCGTGCTGAAGCTTTCTTT. It codes for CASSYVGGRAEAFF.

The rearrangement uses TRBV24-1 and TRBJ1-6; D is uncertain. This CDR3 contains 9 residues. Germline CDR1 KGHDR, CDR2 SFDVKD. Trimming stripped 12 bases from V and 14 bases from J, with 10 bases between. CDR3: CASVWALHF. The CDR3 bases are TGTGCCTCCGTCTGGGCCCTCCACTTT.

V is TRBV3-1 (or the pseudogene TRBV3-2) and J is TRBJ2-4; D call uncertain. V shed 5 bases and J shed 2 bases, with 13 bases lying between them. The CDR3 contains 15 residues. Per the germline V gene, CDR1 is LGHDT and CDR2 is YNNKEL (reference sequence). CDR3 in DNA: TGTGCCAGCAGCAATGCAGGCGAACCCAAAAACATTCAGTACTTC. It codes for CASSNAGEPKNIQYF.

J is TRBJ1-2 and V is TRBV10-3, with 10 positions matching TRBD1. Germline V gene sequence: CDR1 ENHRY, CDR2 SYGVKD. Unmatched junction bases numbered 8, after V lost 8 bases and J lost 8 bases. The CDR3 length is 13 residues. DNA of the CDR3: TGTGCCATCGCGACAGGGGGCGCGACCGGCTACACCTTC. Translating it yields CAIATGGATGYTF.